This T cell receptor beta chain was recorded in a study of CD4 T cells in relation to SARS-CoV-2 and coronaviruses. Study context: After roughly 11 days of antigen culture, PBMC TCR beta CDR3s were sequenced. The HLA restriction of the shared crossreactive spike epitopes was mapped. Points from the study as a whole: Monoreactive clones expanded significantly more to SARS-CoV-2 than crossreactive clones did.

Sequenced by immunoSEQ multiplex PCR; TCRdb stores in-frame clones only, minus some. The table records about 21,000 clones, around 80% of them present only once. Trimming removed 4 bases at V and 4 bases at J, with 15 bases between. CDR3 length: 14 residues. Per germline, CDR1 SGHRS and CDR2 YFSETQ. CD4+ T cells from unexposed donors were obtained before the COVID-19 pandemic (2011-2018). The cells were cultured for about ten days before CD4+ T cells were isolated. As concerns this clone: Its matching antigen is unknown.

This chain connects TRBV5-1 to TRBJ2-7; D is possibly TRBD1 (6 bases). The TCR sequence derives from a human donor in good health. The sequenced material came from CD4+ T cells from PBMCs, cultured in vitro. The CDR3 sequence: CASSPGTPTYEQYF. Written as DNA, the CDR3 is TGCGCCAGCAGCCCCGGGACACCTACTTACGAGCAGTACTTC.